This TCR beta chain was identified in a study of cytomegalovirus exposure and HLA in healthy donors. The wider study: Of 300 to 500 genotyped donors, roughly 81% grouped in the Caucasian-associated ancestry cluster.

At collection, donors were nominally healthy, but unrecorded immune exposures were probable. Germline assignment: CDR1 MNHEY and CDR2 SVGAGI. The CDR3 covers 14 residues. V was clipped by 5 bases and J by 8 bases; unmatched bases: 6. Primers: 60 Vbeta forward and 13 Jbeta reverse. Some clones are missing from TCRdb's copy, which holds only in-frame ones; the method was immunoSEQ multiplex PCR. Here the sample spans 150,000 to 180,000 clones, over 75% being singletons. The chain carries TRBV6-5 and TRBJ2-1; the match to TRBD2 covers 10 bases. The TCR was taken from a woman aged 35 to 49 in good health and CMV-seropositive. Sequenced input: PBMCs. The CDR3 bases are TGTGCCAGCAGTATAGGGCTAGCGGGAGATGAGCAGTTCTTC. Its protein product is CASSIGLAGDEQFF.